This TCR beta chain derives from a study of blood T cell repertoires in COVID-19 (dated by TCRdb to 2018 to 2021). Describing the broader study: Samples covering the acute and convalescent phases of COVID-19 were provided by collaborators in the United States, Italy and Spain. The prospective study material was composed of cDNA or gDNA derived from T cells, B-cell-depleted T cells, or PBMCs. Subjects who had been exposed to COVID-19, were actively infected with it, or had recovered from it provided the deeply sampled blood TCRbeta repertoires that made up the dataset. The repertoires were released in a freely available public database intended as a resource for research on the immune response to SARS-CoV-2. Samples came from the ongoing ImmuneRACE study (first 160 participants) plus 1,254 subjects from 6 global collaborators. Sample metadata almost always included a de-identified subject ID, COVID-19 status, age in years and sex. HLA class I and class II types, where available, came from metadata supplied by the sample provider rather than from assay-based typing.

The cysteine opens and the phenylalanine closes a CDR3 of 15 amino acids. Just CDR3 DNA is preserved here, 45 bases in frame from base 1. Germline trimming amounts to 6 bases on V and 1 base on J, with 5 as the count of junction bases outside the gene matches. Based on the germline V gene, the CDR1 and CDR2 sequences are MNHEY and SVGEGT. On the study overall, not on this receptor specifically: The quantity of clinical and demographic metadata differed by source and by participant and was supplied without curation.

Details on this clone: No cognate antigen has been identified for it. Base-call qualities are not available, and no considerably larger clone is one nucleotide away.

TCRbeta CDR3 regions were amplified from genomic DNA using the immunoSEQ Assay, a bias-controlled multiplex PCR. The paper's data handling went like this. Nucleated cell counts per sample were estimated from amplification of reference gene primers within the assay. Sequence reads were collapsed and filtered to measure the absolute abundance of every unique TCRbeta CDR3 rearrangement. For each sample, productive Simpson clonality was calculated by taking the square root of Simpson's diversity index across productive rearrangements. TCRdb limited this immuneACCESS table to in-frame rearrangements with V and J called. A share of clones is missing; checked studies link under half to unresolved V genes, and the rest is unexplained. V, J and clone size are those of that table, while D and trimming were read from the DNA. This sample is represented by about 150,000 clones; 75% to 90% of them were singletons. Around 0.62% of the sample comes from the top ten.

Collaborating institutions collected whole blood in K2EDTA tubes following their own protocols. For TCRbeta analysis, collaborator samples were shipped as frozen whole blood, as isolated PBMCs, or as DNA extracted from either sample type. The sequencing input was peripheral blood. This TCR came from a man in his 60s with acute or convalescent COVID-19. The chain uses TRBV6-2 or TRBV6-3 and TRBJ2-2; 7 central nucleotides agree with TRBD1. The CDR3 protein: CASSIWTGNTGELFF. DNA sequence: TGTGCCAGCAGCATCTGGACAGGGAACACCGGGGAGCTGTTTTTT.